This TCR beta chain is drawn from a study of spatial heterogeneity in lung cancer. Looking at the study overall: Donors were 55 to 75 untreated early-stage non-small cell lung cancer patients. The count of detected beta-chain sequences consistently exceeded that of alpha-chain sequences.

This clonotype was recorded many times. The antigen is undetermined. Study-wide results and caveats: Ubiquitous expanded tumor TCRs were seen in blood more at resection than at follow-up.

Time point: blood at routine non-recurrence follow-up after resection. The sequenced material consisted of unsorted whole RNA from tumor, nontumor lung or frozen PBMC. V lost 3 bases and J lost 7; bases outside the gene matches: 6. The V gene's germline CDR1 is KGHSH and CDR2 LQKENI. The CDR3 extends over 14 amino acids. TCRdb processed the 5' RACE reads anew with MiXCR; each CDR3 protein has one entry. The data hold some 120,000 distinct CDR3 sequences, with more than 10% observed a single time. V is TRBV18 and J is TRBJ1-2; TRBD1 agrees at 9 bases. The material was PBMCs, obtained at follow-up. This TCR was sampled from a male donor with early-stage non-small cell lung cancer. The DNA for the CDR3 is TGTGCCAGCTCACCCCCGGGACAGGGTCCTGGCTACACCTTC. This sequence encodes CASSPPGQGPGYTF.